This TCR beta chain stems from a study of OX40 agonist ivuxolimab in advanced cancers. For this clone: Its matching antigen is unknown.

Germline V gives CDR1 MNHEY, CDR2 SMNVEV (reference sequence). CDR3 length: 13 residues. The V and J ends lost 2 bases and 5 bases respectively, with 9 bases between them. Measured with immunoSEQ multiplex PCR; TCRdb has only the in-frame clones, and not every one. In the table there are about 35,000 clones, 80% to 85% of which are singletons. Patients had blood sampled at baseline and again on cycle 4 day 1 and cycle 7 day 1. Study conclusions and caveats: Some patients who did not respond also had low normalized T-cell clonal expansion.

The source was CD4+ or CD8+ T cells sorted from blood, collected in a trial of the OX40 agonist ivuxolimab. This TCR was sampled from an adult with an advanced solid tumor such as melanoma, head and neck, liver or kidney cancer. The chain couples TRBV27 to TRBJ2-5; D unresolved. The CDR3: CASSLAPRETQYF. The CDR3 DNA is TGTGCCAGCAGTTTAGCACCTCGGGAGACCCAGTACTTC.